This TCR beta chain was observed in a study of a mutant IDH1 vaccine in newly diagnosed glioma. Here immunoSEQ multiplex PCR was the method, and the copy in TCRdb shows in-frame clones only, minus some. This table has tens of thousands of clones, 75% to 95% appearing once. A word on this clone: Its antigen is as yet unknown.

Time point reported: week 47, end of study. One vaccine dose held 300 ug of mutant IDH1 20-mer peptide and came with topical imiquimod. The CDR3 runs 16 residues. Trimming shortened V by 5 bases and J by 1 base, and 12 bases separated the two germline ends. CDR1 and CDR2 from the germline V gene are SEHNR and FQNEAQ (reference sequence). V gene TRBV7-9 combines with J gene TRBJ2-6; D is undetermined. This specimen consisted of PBMCs, obtained from a glioma patient whose treatment included an IDH1 peptide vaccine. This TCR was recovered from a woman between 40 and 55 years old with glioma. The CDR3: CASSRARSSGANVLTF. CDR3 in DNA: TGTGCCAGCAGCAGAGCCCGGTCTTCTGGGGCCAACGTCCTGACTTTC.